This TCR beta chain stems from a study of shared clonotypes between healthy human individuals. Findings of the study overall: Estimated richness values were generally larger in naive subsets than in memory subsets.

In this sample, this clone turned up once. Its antigen is not identified. J gave up 0 bases and V 5 bases, and 10 bases lay outside the gene matches. Germline CDR1 and CDR2: SEHNR and FQNEAQ (reference sequence). The length of the CDR3 is 17 residues. Naive CD8 cells were CD45RO-negative, positively selected for CCR7, excluding terminally differentiated effector memory CD45RA+ cells. This table comes from immunoSEQ multiplex PCR, and its TCRdb copy is limited to in-frame clones, with some not included. The sample lists about 600,000 clones; 95% to 98% were seen once. The source material was naive CD8+ T cells sorted from blood. The gene calls are TRBV7-9 and TRBJ2-7, with 10 bases matching TRBD1. The sequence came from a man aged 25-40 years in good health. The CDR3 coding sequence is TGTGCCAGCAGCGTAAGTCCGGGACAGGGGCCCTCCTACGAGCAGTACTTC. This codes for CASSVSPGQGPSYEQYF.